This TCR beta chain was captured by sequencing in a study of T cells after yellow fever vaccination. Only a few counts were recorded for this clonotype. V lost 5 bases and J lost 5; bases outside the gene matches: 14. Germline values: CDR1 SGHTA, CDR2 FQGNSA. The length of the CDR3 is 16 residues. TCRdb independently ran MiXCR on the 5' RACE reads; one entry per CDR3 protein. Among approximately 600,000 distinct CDR3 sequences, 9% to 15% were seen once, and the ten largest hold more than 12%. The clonotype originates from a man aged 25 to 40 who received the YFV17D yellow fever vaccine. Sequencing used PBMCs, obtained on the day of the yellow fever booster vaccination. The chain couples TRBV7-2 to TRBJ2-5, with 7 bases fitting TRBD1. CDR3 sequence: CASSRITGALTETQYF. The DNA for the CDR3 is TGTGCCAGCAGCCGTATTACAGGGGCCCTCACGGAGACCCAGTACTTC.